These T cell receptor beta chains were read from a single sample in a study of cytomegalovirus exposure and HLA in healthy donors. Clones were read by immunoSEQ multiplex PCR, and TCRdb kept only the in-frame ones, dropping some. The data hold 150,000 to 200,000 clones, with 60% to 85% observed a single time. Specimen: PBMCs. These receptor sequences come from a man aged 25-45 years in good health and CMV-seropositive. Each CDR3 is given with its conserved first and last residue. A D gene is named only where the DNA matches it firmly. Not every row has a clone size; where given, it reads once, few, many or a size class.

j_call d_call v_call clone_size cdr3_nt cdr3_aa
TRBJ2-3 . TRBV6-5 . TGTGCCAGCAGTTGGGGGGAGTCGCAGTATTTT CASSWGESQYF
TRBJ1-5 TRBD1 TRBV4-2 . TGTGCCAGCAGCCAAGAAAGAACCAGGGGGAGTTCCCATAGCAATCAGCCCCAGCATTTT CASSQERTRGSSHSNQPQHF
TRBJ2-7 TRBD2 TRBV5-1 . TGCGCCAGCAGCTGGGGGGGGTACTACGAGCAGTACTTC CASSWGGYYEQYF
TRBJ2-3 . TRBV6-5 . TGTGCCAGCAGTTACTCGAAAGCAACAGATACGCAGTATTTT CASSYSKATDTQYF
TRBJ2-2 . TRBV7-2 . TGTGCCAGCAGCTTAAGAGGGCTCGGGGAGCTGTTTTTT CASSLRGLGELFF
TRBJ2-1 . TRBV29-1 . TGCAGCGTTACCAGGGGCTCCTACAATGAGCAGTTCTTC CSVTRGSYNEQFF
TRBJ2-1 TRBD1 TRBV5-8 . TGTGCCAGCAGCCCGGGGACAGGGGCTTTCAATGAGCAGTTCTTC CASSPGTGAFNEQFF
TRBJ2-1 TRBD2 TRBV7-6 . TGTGCCAGCAGCTTATCCCCCTCCTGGGAGGGCTCCTACAATGAGCAGTTCTTC CASSLSPSWEGSYNEQFF
TRBJ2-1 TRBD1 TRBV27 . TGTGCCAGCAGTTTGAGGGGGCGGGATGAGCAGTTCTTC CASSLRGRDEQFF
TRBJ2-2 TRBD1 TRBV5-1 . TGCGCCAGCAGCCCCGGGACAGAGACCGGGGAGCTGTTTTTT CASSPGTETGELFF
TRBJ2-5 TRBD1 TRBV29-1 . TGCAGCGTTGGGACAGGGTTAGAGACCCAGTACTTC CSVGTGLETQYF
TRBJ2-7 TRBD1 TRBV19 . TGTGCCAGTAGCGACGGGACAGGGGGCAAATACGAGCAGTACTTC CASSDGTGGKYEQYF
TRBJ1-2 TRBD1 TRBV4-1 once TGCGCCAGCAGCCAAGGACCGGGACAGGGGGCGCGGGGCTACACCTTC CASSQGPGQGARGYTF
TRBJ1-2 . TRBV18 . TGTGCCAGCTCACCACAGAGGAACTCTCGTGATGGCTACACCTTC CASSPQRNSRDGYTF
TRBJ2-5 TRBD1 TRBV4-1 . TGCGCCAGCAGCTATAGACAGGGGATACAAGAGACCCAGTACTTC CASSYRQGIQETQYF
TRBJ2-3 . TRBV2 once TGTGCCAGCAAACCCAGACAGCAGACCTCCACAGATACGCAGTATTTT CASKPRQQTSTDTQYF
TRBJ1-5 . TRBV28 . TGTGCCAGCAGTTTAATGGGGCCCCAGCCCCAGCATTTT CASSLMGPQPQHF
TRBJ2-2 . TRBV5-1 . TGCGCCAGCAGCCCACACACGAACACCGGGGAGCTGTTTTTT CASSPHTNTGELFF
TRBJ2-3 TRBD2 TRBV7-9 . TGTGCCAGCAGCTTAGCTAAATATTTAGCGGGGGGGCCAACAGATACGCAGTATTTT CASSLAKYLAGGPTDTQYF
TRBJ1-1 TRBD1 TRBV9 . TGTGCCAGCAGCGGTACAGGGGGCACTGAAGCTTTCTTT CASSGTGGTEAFF
TRBJ2-7 . TRBV6-5 . TGTGCCAGCGCTACCAGGGCAGGGAAATACGAGCAGTACTTC CASATRAGKYEQYF